Sequencing of this T cell receptor (beta chain) was carried out in a study of patients and donors after allogeneic stem cell transplantation. Trimming took off 3 bases at V and 1 base at J, with 9 bases between the two ends. The CDR3 length is 13 residues. Germline V gene lookup returns CDR1 GTSNPN and CDR2 SVGIG (reference sequence). TCRdb reprocessed the RT-PCR reads via MiXCR and lists one record per CDR3 protein. Among about 400,000 distinct CDR3 sequences listed, 16% were seen once. V and J are TRBV30 and TRBJ1-1, with a possible D match to TRBD1 (5 bases). The sample was blood, either unsorted or a sorted T cell fraction (not recorded which). This TCR was recovered from a human donor who was either an allogeneic HSCT recipient or a stem cell or donor lymphocyte infusion donor (not recorded which). It is not recorded whose cells these are; they may come from a transplant donor. The CDR3 nucleotides read TGTGCCTGGAGCGAAGGGGCGAACACTGAAGCTTTCTTT. Translating it yields CAWSEGANTEAFF.